This TCR beta chain was captured by sequencing in a study of cytomegalovirus exposure and HLA in healthy donors. About the study: Earlier findings included 100 million to 130 million unique TCR beta sequences obtained from about 170 million T cells. Study-level findings and limits: Under in vitro conditions, three CMV-associated chains were confirmed as specific for CMV antigens. The study listed under 200 cytomegalovirus-associated TCR beta chains.

To note about this clone: Its antigen is unidentified.

The CDR3 spans 14 residues. V was cut by 4 bases and J by 14 bases, with 18 bases left in between. Germline V lookup: CDR1 MNHNS, CDR2 SASEGT. In the PCR, 60 Vbeta and 13 Jbeta primers were used. Assay used: immunoSEQ multiplex PCR; TCRdb lists only in-frame clones, some missing. This table holds more than 150,000 clones, 70% to 90% found once. The specimen was PBMCs. The sequence was collected from a woman aged 18 to 35 in good health and CMV-seropositive. This chain uses TRBV6-1 with TRBJ1-6; possible D gene TRBD1, 5 bases. CDR3 DNA sequence: TGTGCCAGCAGTGGTGGGGCAGCTACCCTGGCCCTCCACTTT. Protein product: CASSGGAATLALHF.